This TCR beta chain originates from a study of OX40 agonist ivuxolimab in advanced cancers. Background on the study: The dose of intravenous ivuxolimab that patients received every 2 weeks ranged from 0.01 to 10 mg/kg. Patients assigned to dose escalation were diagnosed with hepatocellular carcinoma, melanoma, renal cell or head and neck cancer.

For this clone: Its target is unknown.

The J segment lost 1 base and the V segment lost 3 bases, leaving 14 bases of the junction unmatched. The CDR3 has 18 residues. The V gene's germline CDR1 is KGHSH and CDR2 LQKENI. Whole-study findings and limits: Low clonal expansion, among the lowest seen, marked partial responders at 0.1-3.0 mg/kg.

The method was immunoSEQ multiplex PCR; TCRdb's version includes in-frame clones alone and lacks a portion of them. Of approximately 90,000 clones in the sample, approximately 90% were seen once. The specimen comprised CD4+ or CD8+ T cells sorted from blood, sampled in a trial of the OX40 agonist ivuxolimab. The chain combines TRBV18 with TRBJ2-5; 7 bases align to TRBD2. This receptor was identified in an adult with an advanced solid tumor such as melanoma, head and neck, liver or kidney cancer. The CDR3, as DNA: TGTGCCAGCTCACCCGTCAGAACGCTAGCGGCCTTCCAAGAGACCCAGTACTTC. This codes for CASSPVRTLAAFQETQYF.